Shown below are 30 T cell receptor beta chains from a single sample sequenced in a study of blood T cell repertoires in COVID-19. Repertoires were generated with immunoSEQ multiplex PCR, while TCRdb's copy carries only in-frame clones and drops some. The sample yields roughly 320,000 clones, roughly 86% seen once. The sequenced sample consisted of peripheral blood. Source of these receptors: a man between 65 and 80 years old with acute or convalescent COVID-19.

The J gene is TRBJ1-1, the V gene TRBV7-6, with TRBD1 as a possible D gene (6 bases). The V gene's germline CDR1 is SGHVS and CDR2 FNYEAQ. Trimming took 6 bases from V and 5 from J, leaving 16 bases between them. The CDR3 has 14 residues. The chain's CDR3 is CASSSEGGRTEAFF. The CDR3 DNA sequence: TGTGCCAGCAGTTCGGAAGGGGGAAGGACTGAAGCTTTCTTT.

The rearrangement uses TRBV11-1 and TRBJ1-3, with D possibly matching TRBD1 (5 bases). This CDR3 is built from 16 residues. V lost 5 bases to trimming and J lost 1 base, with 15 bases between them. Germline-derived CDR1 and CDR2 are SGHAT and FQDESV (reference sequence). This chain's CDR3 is CASSATAYISGNTIYF. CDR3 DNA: TGTGCCAGCAGCGCGACAGCTTACATTTCTGGAAACACCATATATTTT.

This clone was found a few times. The CDR3 DNA is TGTGCCAGCTCTTTCGGACTAGCGGGGGGGCTTTTGGGCACAGATACGCAGTATTTT. Encoded protein: CASSFGLAGGLLGTDTQYF. The chain employs TRBV9 and TRBJ2-3, with 15 bases fitting TRBD2. Trimming at V came to 7 bases and at J to 1 base, leaving 13 bases not matched to a gene. Looked up from germline, CDR1 is SGDLS and CDR2 is YYNGEE. CDR3 length equals 19 residues.

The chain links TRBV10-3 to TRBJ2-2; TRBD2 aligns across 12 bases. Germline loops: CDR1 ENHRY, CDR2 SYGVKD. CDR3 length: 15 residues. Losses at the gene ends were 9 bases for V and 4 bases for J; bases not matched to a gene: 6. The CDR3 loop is CAMSTSGSVTGELFF. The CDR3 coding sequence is TGTGCCATGTCGACTAGCGGGAGTGTCACCGGGGAGCTGTTTTTT.

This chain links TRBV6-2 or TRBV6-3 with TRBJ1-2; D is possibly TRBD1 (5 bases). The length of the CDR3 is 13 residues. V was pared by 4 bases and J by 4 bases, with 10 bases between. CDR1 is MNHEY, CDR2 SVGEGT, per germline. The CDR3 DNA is TGTGCCAGCAGTTTACGACAGAGCTATGGCTACACCTTC. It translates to CASSLRQSYGYTF.

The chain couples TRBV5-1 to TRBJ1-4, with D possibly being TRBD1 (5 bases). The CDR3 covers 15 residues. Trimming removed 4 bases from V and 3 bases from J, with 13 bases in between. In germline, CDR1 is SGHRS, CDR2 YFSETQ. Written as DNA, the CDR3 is TGCGCCAGCAGCCCCCAGGGTAATTCTAATGAAAAACTGTTTTTT. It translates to CASSPQGNSNEKLFF.

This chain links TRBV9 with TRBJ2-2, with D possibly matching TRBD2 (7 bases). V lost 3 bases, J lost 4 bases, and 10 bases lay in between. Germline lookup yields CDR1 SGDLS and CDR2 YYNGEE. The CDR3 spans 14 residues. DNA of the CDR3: TGTGCCAGCAGCGAGGGGGGGATCACCGGGGAGCTGTTTTTT. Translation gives CASSEGGITGELFF.

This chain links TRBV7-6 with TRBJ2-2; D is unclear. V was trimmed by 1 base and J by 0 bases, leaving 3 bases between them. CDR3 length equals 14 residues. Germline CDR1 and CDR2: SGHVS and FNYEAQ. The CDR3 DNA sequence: TGTGCCAGCAGCTTAGTCGCGAACACCGGGGAGCTGTTTTTT. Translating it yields CASSLVANTGELFF. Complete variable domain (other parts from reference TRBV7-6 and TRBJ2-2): GAGVSQSPRYKVTKRGQDVALRCDPISGHVSLYWYRQALGQGPEFLTYFNYEAQQDKSGLPNDRFSAERPEGSISTLTIQRTEQRDSAMYRCASSLVANTGELFFGEGSRLTVL.

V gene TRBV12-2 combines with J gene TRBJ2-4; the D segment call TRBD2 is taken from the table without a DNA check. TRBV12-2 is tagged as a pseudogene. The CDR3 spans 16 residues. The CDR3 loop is CASRPGLPRPKNIQYF. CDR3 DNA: TGTGCAAGTCGTCCCGGACTACCCCGACCCAAAAACATTCAGTACTTC.

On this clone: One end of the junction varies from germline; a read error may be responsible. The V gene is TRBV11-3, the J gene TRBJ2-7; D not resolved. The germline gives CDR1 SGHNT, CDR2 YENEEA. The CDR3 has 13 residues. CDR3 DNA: TGTGCCAGCAGCCTAGAAGACTCCTCCGAGCAGTACTTC. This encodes CASSLEDSSEQYF.

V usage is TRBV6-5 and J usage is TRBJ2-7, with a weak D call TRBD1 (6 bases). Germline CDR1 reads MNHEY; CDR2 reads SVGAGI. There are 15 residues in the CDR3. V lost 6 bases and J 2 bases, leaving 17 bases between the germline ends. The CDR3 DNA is TGTGCCAGCAGCTTAACCGGGACAATGGCCTACGAGCAGTACTTC. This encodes CASSLTGTMAYEQYF.

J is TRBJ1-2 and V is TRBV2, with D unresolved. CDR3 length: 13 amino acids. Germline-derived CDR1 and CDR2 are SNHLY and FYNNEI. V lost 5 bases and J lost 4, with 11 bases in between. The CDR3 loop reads CASSPPGSYGYTF. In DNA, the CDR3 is TGTGCCAGCAGTCCGCCAGGTAGCTATGGCTACACCTTC.

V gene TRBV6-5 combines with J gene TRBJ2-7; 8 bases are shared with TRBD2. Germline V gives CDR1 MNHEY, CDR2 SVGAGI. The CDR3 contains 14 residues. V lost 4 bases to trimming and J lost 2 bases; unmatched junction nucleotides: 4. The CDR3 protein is CASSLSGRAYEQYF. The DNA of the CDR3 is TGTGCCAGCAGTTTAAGCGGGAGAGCCTACGAGCAGTACTTC.

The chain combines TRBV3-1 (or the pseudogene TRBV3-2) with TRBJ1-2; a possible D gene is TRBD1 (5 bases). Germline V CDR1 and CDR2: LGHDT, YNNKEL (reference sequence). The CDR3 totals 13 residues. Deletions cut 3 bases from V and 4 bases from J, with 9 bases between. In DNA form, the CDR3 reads TGTGCCAGCAGCCACAAGGGGTTCTATGGCTACACCTTC. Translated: CASSHKGFYGYTF.

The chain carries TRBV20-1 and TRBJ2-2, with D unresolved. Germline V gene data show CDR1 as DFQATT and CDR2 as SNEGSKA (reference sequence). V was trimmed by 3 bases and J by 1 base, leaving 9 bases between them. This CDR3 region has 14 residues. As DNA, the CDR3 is TGCAGTGCTAGTGGTCAGGTGAACACCGGGGAGCTGTTTTTT. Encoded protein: CSASGQVNTGELFF.

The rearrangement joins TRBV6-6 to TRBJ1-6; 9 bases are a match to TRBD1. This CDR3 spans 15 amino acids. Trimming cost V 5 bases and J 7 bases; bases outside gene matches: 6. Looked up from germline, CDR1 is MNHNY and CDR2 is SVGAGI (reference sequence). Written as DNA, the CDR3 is TGTGCCAGCAGTGGTCGACAGGGGGGAAATTCACCCCTCCACTTT. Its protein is CASSGRQGGNSPLHF.

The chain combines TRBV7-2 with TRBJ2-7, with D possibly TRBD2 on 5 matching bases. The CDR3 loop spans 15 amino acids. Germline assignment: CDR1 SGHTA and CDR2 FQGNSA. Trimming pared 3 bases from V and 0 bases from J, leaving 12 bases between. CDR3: CASSFSGLSSYEQYF. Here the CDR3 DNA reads TGTGCCAGCAGCTTTTCGGGGTTGAGCTCCTACGAGCAGTACTTC.

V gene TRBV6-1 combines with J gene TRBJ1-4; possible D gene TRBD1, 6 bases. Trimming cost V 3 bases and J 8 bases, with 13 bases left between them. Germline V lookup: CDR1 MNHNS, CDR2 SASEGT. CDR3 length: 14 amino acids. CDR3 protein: CASSERGGQEKLFF. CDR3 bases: TGTGCCAGCAGTGAGCGCGGGGGCCAAGAAAAACTGTTTTTT.

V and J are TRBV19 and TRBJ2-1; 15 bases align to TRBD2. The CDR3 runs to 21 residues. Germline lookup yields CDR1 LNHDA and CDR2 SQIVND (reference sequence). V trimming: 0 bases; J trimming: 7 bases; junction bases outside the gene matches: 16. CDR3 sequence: CASSIDLWRTSGRAGTNEQFF. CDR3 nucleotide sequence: TGTGCCAGTAGTATAGATCTATGGCGGACTAGCGGGAGGGCTGGGACGAATGAGCAGTTCTTC.

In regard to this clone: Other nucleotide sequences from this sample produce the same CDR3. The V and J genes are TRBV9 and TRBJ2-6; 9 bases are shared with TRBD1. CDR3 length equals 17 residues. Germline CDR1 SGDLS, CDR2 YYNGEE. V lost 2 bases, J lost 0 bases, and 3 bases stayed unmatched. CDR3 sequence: CASSVGQGNSGANVLTF. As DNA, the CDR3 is TGTGCCAGCAGCGTCGGACAGGGGAACTCTGGGGCCAACGTCCTGACTTTC. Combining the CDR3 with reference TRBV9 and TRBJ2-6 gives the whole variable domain DSGVTQTPKHLITATGQRVTLRCSPRSGDLSVYWYQQSLDQGLQFLIQYYNGEERAKGNILERFSAQQFPDLHSELNLSSLELGDSALYFCASSVGQGNSGANVLTFGAGSRLTVL.

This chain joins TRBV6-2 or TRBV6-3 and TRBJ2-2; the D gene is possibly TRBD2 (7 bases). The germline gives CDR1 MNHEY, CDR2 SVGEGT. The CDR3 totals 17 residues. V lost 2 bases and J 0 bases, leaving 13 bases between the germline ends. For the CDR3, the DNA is TGTGCCAGCAGTTACGTGCGGGGGCGGACGAACACCGGGGAGCTGTTTTTT. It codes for CASSYVRGRTNTGELFF.

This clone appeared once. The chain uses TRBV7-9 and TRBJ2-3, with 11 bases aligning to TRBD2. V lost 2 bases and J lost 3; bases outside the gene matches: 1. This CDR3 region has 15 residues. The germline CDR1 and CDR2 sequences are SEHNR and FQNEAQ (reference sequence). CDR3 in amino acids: CASSLSSGGTDTQYF. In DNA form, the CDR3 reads TGTGCCAGCAGCTTATCTAGCGGGGGGACAGATACGCAGTATTTT.

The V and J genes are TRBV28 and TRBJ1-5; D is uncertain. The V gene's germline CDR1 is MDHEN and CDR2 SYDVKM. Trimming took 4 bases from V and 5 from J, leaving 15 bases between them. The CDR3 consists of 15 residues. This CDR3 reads CASSSEGVGHQPQHF. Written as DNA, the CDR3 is TGTGCCAGCAGTTCCGAGGGCGTCGGGCATCAGCCCCAGCATTTT.

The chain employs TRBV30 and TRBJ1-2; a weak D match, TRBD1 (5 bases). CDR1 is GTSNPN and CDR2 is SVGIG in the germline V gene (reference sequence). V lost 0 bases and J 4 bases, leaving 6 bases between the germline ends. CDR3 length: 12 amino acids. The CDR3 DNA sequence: TGTGCCTGGAGTGTAGGGGTCTATGGCTACACCTTC. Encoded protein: CAWSVGVYGYTF.

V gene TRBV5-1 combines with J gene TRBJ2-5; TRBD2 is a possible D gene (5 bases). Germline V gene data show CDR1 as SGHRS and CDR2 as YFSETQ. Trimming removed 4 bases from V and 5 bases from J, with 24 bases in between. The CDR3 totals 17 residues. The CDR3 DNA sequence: TGCGCCAGCAGCGTCCCCACCGGGGTAGGTGGTGGGGAGACCCAGTACTTC. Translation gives CASSVPTGVGGGETQYF.

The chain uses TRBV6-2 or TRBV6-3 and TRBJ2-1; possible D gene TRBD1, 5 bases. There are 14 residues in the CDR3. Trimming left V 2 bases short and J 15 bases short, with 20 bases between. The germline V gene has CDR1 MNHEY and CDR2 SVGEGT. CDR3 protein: CASSYPPSMGPPFF. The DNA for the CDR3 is TGTGCCAGCAGTTACCCCCCCTCAATGGGGCCTCCGTTCTTC.

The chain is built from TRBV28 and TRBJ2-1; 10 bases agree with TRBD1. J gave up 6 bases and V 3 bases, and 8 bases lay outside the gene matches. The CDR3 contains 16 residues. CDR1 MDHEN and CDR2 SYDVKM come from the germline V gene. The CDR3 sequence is CASSLSGTGVTNEQFF. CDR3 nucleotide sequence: TGTGCCAGCAGTTTGTCCGGGACAGGGGTCACCAATGAGCAGTTCTTC.

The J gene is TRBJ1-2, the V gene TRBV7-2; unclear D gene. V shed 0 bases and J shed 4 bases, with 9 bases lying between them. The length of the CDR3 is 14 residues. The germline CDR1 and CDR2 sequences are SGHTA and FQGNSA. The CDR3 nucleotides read TGTGCCAGCAGCTTAGCGAAACAGAGCTATGGCTACACCTTC. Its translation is CASSLAKQSYGYTF.

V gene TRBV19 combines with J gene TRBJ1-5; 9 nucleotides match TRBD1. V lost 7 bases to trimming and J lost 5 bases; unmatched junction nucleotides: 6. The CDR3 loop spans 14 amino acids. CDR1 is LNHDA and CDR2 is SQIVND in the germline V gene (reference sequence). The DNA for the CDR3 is TGTGCCAGTACCGGGACAGGGTTGGATCAGCCCCAGCATTTT. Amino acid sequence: CASTGTGLDQPQHF.

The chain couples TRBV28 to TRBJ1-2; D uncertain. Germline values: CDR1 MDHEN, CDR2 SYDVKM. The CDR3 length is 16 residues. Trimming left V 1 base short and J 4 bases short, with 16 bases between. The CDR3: CASSLSPGRDGYGYTF. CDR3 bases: TGTGCCAGCAGTTTATCCCCGGGAAGGGATGGCTATGGCTACACCTTC.